This T cell receptor (beta chain) was recovered during a study of blood T cell repertoires in COVID-19. Whole-study context: PBMCs, B-cell-depleted T cells, or T cells were the source of the cDNA or gDNA that made up the material.

Per germline, CDR1 SGHNT and CDR2 YYREEE (reference sequence). The CDR3 consists of 14 residues. V was pared by 4 bases and J by 3 bases, with 5 bases of the junction left unmatched. In the original analysis: It was from reference gene primer amplification that nucleated cell counts were estimated. Profiled with immunoSEQ multiplex PCR; TCRdb holds only in-frame clones, not every one. V, J and clone size were drawn from that table, and D and trimming were deduced from the DNA. The table shows about 140,000 clones, with approximately 83% occurring only once. Sequencing input: peripheral blood. This sequence was found in a human donor in a cohort sampled during active COVID-19. The rearrangement links TRBV5-4 to TRBJ2-5; 8 positions agree with TRBD1. CDR3 sequence (DNA): TGTGCCAGCAGCCGGGGACAGGTTGAAGAGACCCAGTACTTC. Translating it yields CASSRGQVEETQYF.